The present T cell receptor (beta chain) was sequenced within a study of T-cell memory formation after mild COVID-19. In the study overall: Largely, TCR clusters stayed within a single donor. Study-wide points: Second-wave clones with a day 37 peak had unconfirmed SARS-CoV-2 specificity.

TCRdb re-derived calls from the 5' RACE reads in MiXCR, one entry per CDR3 protein. Of about 160,000 distinct CDR3 sequences in the sample, roughly 28% were seen once. This clonotype has a handful of counts. The target antigen is unknown. Trimming cost V 6 bases and J 1 base; bases outside gene matches: 6. CDR3 length: 15 residues. Sequenced sample: PBMCs or a T cell subset sorted from them (not recorded which). The receptor was isolated from an adult woman who had mild COVID-19 (a few samples of this study predate the infection). Cell type and time point are not known. This chain connects TRBV12-3 or TRBV12-4 to TRBJ1-3, with 7 bases that match TRBD1. The CDR3 protein is CASRGTAWSGNTIYF. The CDR3 DNA reads TGTGCCAGCAGGGGGACAGCATGGTCTGGAAACACCATATATTTT.